Detailed here is one TCR beta chain. This record comes from a study of human T cells and chemical hapten exposure. V lost 5 bases and J 4 bases, leaving 15 bases between the germline ends. The CDR3 is made up of 14 amino acids. The germline V gene encodes CDR1 DFQATT and CDR2 SNEGSKA (reference sequence). Time point: pre-sensitization, week 0. Treatment reported: therapeutic diphenylcyclopropenone sensitization with weekly scalp DPC. Using its own MiXCR run on the RACE reads, TCRdb lists one record per CDR3 protein. The sample contains about 380,000 distinct CDR3 sequences, less than 6.5% of which appear only once.

This TCR was recovered from a woman aged 45-65 years with alopecia areata. Some clones in this sample may be carry-over from other donors' samples. Sequenced material: whole blood, taken in connection with sensitization to the hapten diphenylcyclopropenone (DPC). The rearrangement joins TRBV20-1 to TRBJ1-3; D remains unclear. CDR3 nucleotide sequence: TGCAGTGCTGGAGCAGGATATCGAGGAAACACCATATATTTT. Translating gives CSAGAGYRGNTIYF.